What follows describes a single T cell receptor beta chain. Its specificity is not known. Method: immunoSEQ multiplex PCR; TCRdb's copy keeps in-frame clones and lacks some. The repertoire holds around 75,000 clones, roughly 84% seen once, with about 13% in the top ten. This sample was taken from a study of T cell responses to AZD1222 COVID-19 vaccine. Looked up from germline, CDR1 is LGHNA and CDR2 is YSLEER. Trimming cost V 0 bases and J 6 bases, with 12 bases left between them. The CDR3 contains 15 residues. General study points: Baseline antibody screening turned up just six seropositive AZD1222 recipients. The repertoires were collected only after the peak T cell response. An increase in Spike-specific TCR breadth and depth was observed after two AZD1222 doses.

This clonotype was obtained from an adult in good health. The chain has TRBV4-3 and TRBJ1-5; D possibly corresponds to TRBD1 (6 bases). Sequenced material: peripheral blood, taken on day 0 of AZD1222 vaccination. The DNA for the CDR3 is TGCGCCAGCAGCCAAGACGGGGGCAGAAGTCAGCCCCAGCATTTT. Translating it yields CASSQDGGRSQPQHF.